A single sample gave rise to the 3 T cell receptor beta chains below, sequenced in a study of cytomegalovirus exposure and HLA in healthy donors. With 60 Vbeta and 13 Jbeta primers, the PCR was carried out. Here immunoSEQ multiplex PCR was the method, and the copy in TCRdb shows in-frame clones only, minus some. The profile covers under 150,000 clones, with 79% appearing a single time and around 0.99% taken by the ten largest. Source material: PBMCs. The receptors shown here come from a male donor in good health and CMV-seronegative.

This clone came up a few times. The CDR3, as DNA: TGTGCCAGCAGCGGACAGGTGTACACAGATACGCAGTATTTT. It encodes CASSGQVYTDTQYF. This chain connects TRBV7-9 to TRBJ2-3; 7 nucleotides agree with TRBD1. The CDR3 loop spans 14 amino acids. Germline CDR1 SEHNR, CDR2 FQNEAQ (reference sequence). Trimming removed 5 bases from V and 2 bases from J; junction bases left unmatched: 4.

V gene TRBV19 combines with J gene TRBJ2-7; D possibly corresponds to TRBD1 (5 bases). There are 13 residues in the CDR3. From germline, CDR1 is LNHDA and CDR2 SQIVND (reference sequence). The ends were cut back, 6 bases at V and 3 bases at J, with 12 bases in the middle. The CDR3 region is CASSPDRGYEQYF. In DNA, the CDR3 is TGTGCCAGTAGCCCTGACAGAGGCTACGAGCAGTACTTC. Full variable domain (rest looked up from reference TRBV19 and TRBJ2-7): DGGITQSPKYLFRKEGQNVTLSCEQNLNHDAMYWYRQDPGQGLRLIYYSQIVNDFQKGDIAEGYSVSREKKESFPLTVTSAQKNPTAFYLCASSPDRGYEQYFGPGTRLTVT.

The chain is built from TRBV30 and TRBJ1-6; a weak D match, TRBD1 (6 bases). This CDR3 has 14 amino acids. Germline assignment: CDR1 GTSNPN and CDR2 SVGIG (reference sequence). V was shortened by 0 bases and J by 3 bases, with 6 bases between the two germline ends. The CDR3 DNA follows: TGTGCCTGGAGTGTCAGGGGCTATAATTCACCCCTCCACTTT. Its protein is CAWSVRGYNSPLHF.